These 6 T cell receptor beta chains share one sample of origin, sequenced in a study of T cell responses to AZD1222 COVID-19 vaccine. Sequenced by immunoSEQ multiplex PCR; TCRdb stores in-frame clones only, minus some. The sample carries some 130,000 clones, about 87% recorded once. Sequencing used peripheral blood, obtained on day 0 of AZD1222 vaccination. These receptor sequences come from an adult in good health.

This clone was recorded once. This sequence joins TRBV19 and TRBJ2-1; weak D call: TRBD1 (7 bases). Trimming took 1 base from V and 6 from J, leaving 19 bases between them. Germline CDR1 is LNHDA and CDR2 is SQIVND (reference sequence). The CDR3 loop spans 17 amino acids. The CDR3 sequence is CASSIAQGGRVSNEQFF. Written as DNA, the CDR3 is TGTGCCAGTAGTATAGCCCAGGGGGGAAGGGTTAGCAATGAGCAGTTCTTC.

This rearrangement joins TRBV7-9 to TRBJ2-1, with 7 bases fitting TRBD1. Germline assignment: CDR1 SEHNR and CDR2 FQNEAQ (reference sequence). This CDR3 comprises 18 residues. The junction had 11 bases not matched to a gene; V was cut back by 3 bases and J by 0 bases. The CDR3 DNA follows: TGTGCCAGCAGCTTCAGCAGGACAGGCCTTATCTCCTACAATGAGCAGTTCTTC. Residues: CASSFSRTGLISYNEQFF.

V usage is TRBV5-4 and J usage is TRBJ2-7; 9 nucleotides align to TRBD2. Germline assignment: CDR1 SGHNT and CDR2 YYREEE (reference sequence). CDR3 length equals 16 residues. The V and J ends lost 0 bases and 1 base, in that order; junction bases with no gene match: 5. This chain's CDR3 is CASSLAAAGGSYEQYF. CDR3 bases: TGTGCCAGCAGCTTGGCTGCGGCGGGAGGGTCCTACGAGCAGTACTTC.

The J gene is TRBJ1-1, the V gene TRBV6-5; maybe TRBD1 (5 bases). CDR1 and CDR2 (germline): MNHEY, SVGAGI. The V gene lost 0 bases and the J gene lost 0 bases, with 8 bases spanning the gap. This CDR3 is built from 15 residues. CDR3 in amino acids: CASSYSDTMNTEAFF. In nucleotides, the CDR3 is TGTGCCAGCAGTTACTCGGACACAATGAACACTGAAGCTTTCTTT.

The chain combines TRBV2 with TRBJ1-2; D not certain. Trimming removed 4 bases from V and 7 bases from J, with 7 bases in between. CDR3 length: 11 amino acids. Germline loops: CDR1 SNHLY, CDR2 FYNNEI. The CDR3 protein is CASSAVSGYTF. The CDR3 coding sequence is TGTGCCAGCAGTGCAGTGAGTGGCTACACCTTC.

This clone was observed once. The chain couples TRBV2 to TRBJ1-2; D is uncertain. The V gene's germline CDR1 is SNHLY and CDR2 FYNNEI. This CDR3 spans 12 amino acids. The ends were cut back, 3 bases at V and 4 bases at J, with 6 bases in the middle. The CDR3 region is CASSDRAYGYTF. DNA of the CDR3: TGTGCCAGCAGTGACAGAGCCTATGGCTACACCTTC.